Listed below are T cell receptor beta chains from one sample, sequenced in a study of cytomegalovirus exposure and HLA in healthy donors. The protocol was immunoSEQ multiplex PCR, while the TCRdb copy is restricted to in-frame clones and leaves out a portion. The sample shows about 98,000 clones, about 81% of them seen only once. Sequencing was done on a sample of PBMCs. The origin of the receptors is a middle-aged man in good health and CMV-seronegative. CDR3s include the opening cysteine and the closing phenylalanine or tryptophan. The D gene is left open where the match is weak. Size tells how often a clone was seen (once, few, many) or the class of an expanded clone, and some rows leave it out.

CDR3aa	CDR3nt	v_gene	j_gene	abundance	d_gene
CSVQGSSSEQFF	TGCAGCGTTCAAGGCTCTAGCAGTGAGCAGTTCTTC	TRBV29-1	TRBJ2-1	NA	NA
CATSRYRDRVADTQYF	TGTGCCACCAGCAGATACCGGGACAGGGTTGCCGATACGCAGTATTTT	TRBV15	TRBJ2-3	NA	TRBD1
CASSPDKVRQPQHF	TGTGCCAGCAGCCCAGACAAGGTCCGTCAGCCCCAGCATTTT	TRBV7-9	TRBJ1-5	NA	NA
CASSGTGQGLGSPLHF	TGTGCCAGCAGTGGGACAGGACAGGGATTGGGTTCACCCCTCCACTTT	TRBV6-1	TRBJ1-6	few	TRBD1
CASSVNPPADTQYF	TGTGCCAGCAGTGTAAATCCCCCTGCAGATACGCAGTATTTT	TRBV2	TRBJ2-3	NA	NA
CASSAGGANTEAFF	TGTGCCAGCAGCGCCGGGGGGGCCAACACTGAAGCTTTCTTT	TRBV7-2	TRBJ1-1	NA	NA
CASSIGAYDYGYTF	TGCGCCAGCAGCATAGGGGCTTACGACTATGGCTACACCTTC	TRBV5-1	TRBJ1-2	once	NA
CASSLTAGGNGYTF	TGTGCCAGCAGCTTAACGGCAGGGGGCAATGGCTACACCTTC	TRBV7-9	TRBJ1-2	NA	TRBD1
CASSSHRGPHEQYF	TGTGCCAGCAGCAGCCACAGGGGGCCCCACGAGCAGTACTTC	TRBV11-1	TRBJ2-7	NA	TRBD1
CASSFFAGANEQFF	TGTGCCAGCAGTTTTTTCGCGGGGGCGAATGAGCAGTTCTTC	TRBV6-6	TRBJ2-1	once	NA
CASSLKRGKSYEQYF	TGTGCCAGCAGCCTTAAGCGGGGGAAGTCCTACGAGCAGTACTTC	TRBV7-2	TRBJ2-7	NA	TRBD2
CASSLGEKQFF	TGTGCCAGCAGCTTAGGAGAAAAGCAGTTCTTC	TRBV7-8	TRBJ2-1	once	NA
CASSRKQGFNTGELFF	TGCGCCAGCAGCCGAAAACAGGGATTTAACACCGGGGAGCTGTTTTTT	TRBV4-3	TRBJ2-2	NA	NA
CASSPRDSLYGYTF	TGTGCCAGCAGCCCCCGGGACAGCCTCTATGGCTACACCTTC	TRBV5-4	TRBJ1-2	NA	TRBD1
CASSPPGTGSYNEQFF	TGTGCCAGCTCACCACCCGGGACAGGCTCCTACAATGAGCAGTTCTTC	TRBV18	TRBJ2-1	NA	TRBD1
CASSLGSGKDNEQFF	TGTGCCAGCAGCTTAGGGTCCGGGAAAGACAATGAGCAGTTCTTC	TRBV7-9	TRBJ2-1	NA	NA
CASSLQGKRSYEQYF	TGTGCCAGCAGCTTACAGGGAAAAAGGTCCTACGAGCAGTACTTC	TRBV7-8	TRBJ2-7	few	NA
CASSQHLAGVDGELFF	TGTGCCAGCAGTCAGCATTTAGCGGGGGTTGACGGGGAGCTGTTTTTT	TRBV5-6	TRBJ2-2	NA	TRBD2
CASSPNVLRGREQFF	TGTGCCAGCTCACCAAATGTGCTGCGGGGACGCGAGCAGTTCTTC	TRBV18	TRBJ2-1	NA	NA
CASSPPDRGLGYTF	TGTGCCAGCAGCCCCCCCGACAGGGGGCTTGGCTACACCTTC	TRBV7-9	TRBJ1-2	NA	TRBD1
CASTLPRGPLHF	TGTGCCAGCACCCTACCCAGGGGACCCCTCCACTTT	TRBV28	TRBJ1-6	few	NA
CASSLGLVHFTDTQYF	TGTGCCAGCAGCTTAGGGCTAGTTCATTTCACAGATACGCAGTATTTT	TRBV7-9	TRBJ2-3	NA	NA
CASSLVVGGGGSLRTEAFF	TGTGCCAGCAGCTTGGTTGTCGGTGGAGGCGGGAGTCTTCGAACTGAAGCTTTCTTT	TRBV5-5	TRBJ1-1	NA	NA
CAREDRSNTGELFF	TGTGCCAGGGAGGACCGCTCGAACACCGGGGAGCTGTTTTTT	TRBV21-1	TRBJ2-2	NA	NA
CASTPLEGVGSGNTIYF	TGTGCCAGTACCCCCTTGGAAGGGGTCGGCTCTGGAAACACCATATATTTT	TRBV19	TRBJ1-3	NA	NA
CASSGKTDTQYF	TGTGCCAGCAGTGGCAAAACAGATACGCAGTATTTT	TRBV13	TRBJ2-3	NA	NA
CASSQTGGQGFHEQYF	TGTGCCAGCAGCCAAACAGGGGGACAGGGGTTCCACGAGCAGTACTTC	TRBV7-9	TRBJ2-7	NA	TRBD1
CASSFLSYEQYF	TGTGCCAGCAGCTTTCTCTCCTACGAGCAGTACTTC	TRBV5-6	TRBJ2-7	NA	NA
CASRKGQGSFRTEAFF	TGTGCCAGTAGGAAAGGACAGGGGAGTTTTCGCACTGAAGCTTTCTTT	TRBV19	TRBJ1-1	NA	TRBD1
CASSPSGGKNIQYF	TGTGCCAGCTCACCCTCGGGGGGGAAAAACATTCAGTACTTC	TRBV18	TRBJ2-4	NA	TRBD2
CASSWAGGRGETQYF	TGTGCCAGCAGCTGGGCGGGGGGAAGGGGGGAGACCCAGTACTTC	TRBV7-3	TRBJ2-5	NA	TRBD2
CASSYSGPNDSPLHF	TGTGCCAGCAGTTACTCGGGCCCAAATGACTCACCCCTCCACTTT	TRBV6-5	TRBJ1-6	NA	NA
CASSGGTGRNSPLHF	TGCGCCAGCAGCGGCGGGACAGGGCGTAATTCACCCCTCCACTTT	TRBV5-1	TRBJ1-6	NA	TRBD1